The clone carrying this T cell receptor beta chain was counted a few times. Its antigen is as yet unknown. This entry comes from a study of blood T cells in healthy people across ages. A second PCR of roughly 6 to 12 cycles used a sample-barcoded 5' primer and a J-beta primer mix. Each of the cDNA molecules was tagged by a template-switch adaptor with 12 random nucleotides. TCRdb fed the 5' RACE reads into MiXCR, producing one record per CDR3 protein. The table shows 700,000 to 900,000 distinct CDR3 sequences, with about 55% occurring only once. Study-level findings and limits: Because sorting was not performed, PBMCs prevented conclusive naive versus antigen-experienced comparison.

The origin of this receptor is a man older than 75 in good health. The sample was blood.

The CDR3 spells CASSYRKGANVLTF. CDR3 DNA: TGTGCCAGCAGTTACCGGAAAGGGGCCAACGTCCTGACTTTC. The chain carries TRBV6-5 and TRBJ2-6; the D is unclear. CDR1 and CDR2 (germline): MNHEY, SVGAGI. Trimming took off 2 bases at V and 4 bases at J, with 6 bases between the two ends. This CDR3 region has 14 residues.